Sequencing of this TCR beta chain was carried out in a study of identical twins. This clonotype was seen a few times. This CDR3 has 15 residues. V was pared by 6 bases and J by 4 bases, with 3 bases of the junction left unmatched. TCRdb fed the 5' RACE reads into MiXCR, producing one record per CDR3 protein. Of some 500,000 distinct CDR3 sequences in the sample, approximately 14% are singletons; the top ten hold more than 0.8%. The same sample was also studied in work on yellow fever vaccine responses in identical twins.

This chain connects TRBV12-3 or TRBV12-4 to TRBJ2-2, with 12 bases fitting TRBD2. The sample was CD4+ T cells sorted from blood. This sequence originates from a woman aged 18-29 years in good health. CDR3 nucleotides: TGTGCCAGCAGGCTAGCGGGGGGGCGCACCGGGGAGCTGTTTTTT. This codes for CASRLAGGRTGELFF.